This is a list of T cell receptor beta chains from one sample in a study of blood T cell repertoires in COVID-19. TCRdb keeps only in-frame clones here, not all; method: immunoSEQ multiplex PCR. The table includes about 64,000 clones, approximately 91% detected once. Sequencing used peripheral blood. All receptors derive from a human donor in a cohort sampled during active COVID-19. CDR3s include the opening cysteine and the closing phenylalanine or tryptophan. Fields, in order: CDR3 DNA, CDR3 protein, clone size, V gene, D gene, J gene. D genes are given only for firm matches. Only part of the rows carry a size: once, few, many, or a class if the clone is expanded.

CDR3nt: TGTGCCAGCAGCTTGACAGTTAATGAAAAACTGTTTTTT
CDR3aa: CASSLTVNEKLFF
abundance: NA
v_gene: TRBV7-3
d_gene: NA
j_gene: TRBJ1-4

CDR3nt: TGTGCCAGCAGCTTTGGGCACCAAGAGACCCAGTACTTC
CDR3aa: CASSFGHQETQYF
abundance: NA
v_gene: TRBV7-3
d_gene: NA
j_gene: TRBJ2-5

CDR3nt: TGTGCCAGCAGCCCCTCCCGGCTAGCGAGTAATGAGCAGTTCTTC
CDR3aa: CASSPSRLASNEQFF
abundance: NA
v_gene: TRBV3-1/TRBV3-2
d_gene: NA
j_gene: TRBJ2-1

CDR3nt: TGTGCCAGCAGCGTAGTCCCCGGACTAGCGGAAGAGACCCAGTACTTC
CDR3aa: CASSVVPGLAEETQYF
abundance: NA
v_gene: TRBV9
d_gene: TRBD2
j_gene: TRBJ2-5

CDR3nt: TGCGCCAGCAGCTTGGCCGGCACTGGGGACAGATCCACCGGGGAGCTGTTTTTT
CDR3aa: CASSLAGTGDRSTGELFF
abundance: NA
v_gene: TRBV5-1
d_gene: TRBD1
j_gene: TRBJ2-2

CDR3nt: TGTGCCAGCCTGGGACAGGGGGCATACGAGCAGTACTTC
CDR3aa: CASLGQGAYEQYF
abundance: NA
v_gene: TRBV6-5
d_gene: TRBD1
j_gene: TRBJ2-7

CDR3nt: TGTGCCAGCAGTACTGATACGAACACCGGGGAGCTGTTTTTT
CDR3aa: CASSTDTNTGELFF
abundance: few
v_gene: TRBV6-5
d_gene: NA
j_gene: TRBJ2-2

CDR3nt: TGCGCCAGCAGCTTGACAGGGATGAACACTGAAGCTTTCTTT
CDR3aa: CASSLTGMNTEAFF
abundance: NA
v_gene: TRBV5-1
d_gene: NA
j_gene: TRBJ1-1

CDR3nt: TGTGCCAGCAGTGTTGGACAGACGAACATTCAGTACTTC
CDR3aa: CASSVGQTNIQYF
abundance: NA
v_gene: TRBV25-1
d_gene: NA
j_gene: TRBJ2-4

CDR3nt: TGTGCCAGCAGCTCGACTAGCGGAGAGACCCAGTACTTC
CDR3aa: CASSSTSGETQYF
abundance: NA
v_gene: TRBV11-2
d_gene: TRBD2
j_gene: TRBJ2-5

CDR3nt: TGTGCCACCAGTGACGCTAGCGGGAAGAACACCGGGGAGCTGTTTTTT
CDR3aa: CATSDASGKNTGELFF
abundance: NA
v_gene: TRBV24-1
d_gene: TRBD2
j_gene: TRBJ2-2

CDR3nt: TGTGCCAGCGGCCTCCGGGAGACCCAGTACTTC
CDR3aa: CASGLRETQYF
abundance: NA
v_gene: TRBV6-2/TRBV6-3
d_gene: NA
j_gene: TRBJ2-5

CDR3nt: TGTGCCAGTAGTACCCGGAGCCCGCGAGGCACCGGGGAGCTGTTTTTT
CDR3aa: CASSTRSPRGTGELFF
abundance: NA
v_gene: TRBV19
d_gene: NA
j_gene: TRBJ2-2

CDR3nt: TGTGCCACCAGAAGACCACTTAGGGGGGCGTCTAGCGGGAGTGGTGAGCAGTTCTTC
CDR3aa: CATRRPLRGASSGSGEQFF
abundance: NA
v_gene: TRBV15
d_gene: TRBD2
j_gene: TRBJ2-1

CDR3nt: TGTGCCAGCACCAAGATTACAGGGGGCGGATATGGCTACACCTTC
CDR3aa: CASTKITGGGYGYTF
abundance: NA
v_gene: TRBV13
d_gene: TRBD1
j_gene: TRBJ1-2

CDR3nt: TGTGCCATCAGTGAGTCGGCTAGCGGGAACTACGAGCAGTACTTC
CDR3aa: CAISESASGNYEQYF
abundance: NA
v_gene: TRBV10-3
d_gene: TRBD2
j_gene: TRBJ2-7

CDR3nt: TGTGCCAGCAGGGCCACAGGGAACACTGAAGCTTTCTTT
CDR3aa: CASRATGNTEAFF
abundance: NA
v_gene: TRBV27
d_gene: NA
j_gene: TRBJ1-1

CDR3nt: TGTGCCAGCAGTTTAGCGGCAGGGGGTACCTATGGCTACACCTTC
CDR3aa: CASSLAAGGTYGYTF
abundance: NA
v_gene: TRBV27
d_gene: TRBD1
j_gene: TRBJ1-2

CDR3nt: TGTGCCAGCACCTCAACAGGAGATACGCAGTATTTT
CDR3aa: CASTSTGDTQYF
abundance: NA
v_gene: TRBV6-5
d_gene: NA
j_gene: TRBJ2-3

CDR3nt: TGTGCCAGCAGTGGTCCGACAAGGGGGAATGAAAAACTGTTTTTT
CDR3aa: CASSGPTRGNEKLFF
abundance: NA
v_gene: TRBV28
d_gene: NA
j_gene: TRBJ1-4

CDR3nt: TGTGCCAGCAGCCCCCGTCCCGGGACTAGCAGCGAGCAGTACTTC
CDR3aa: CASSPRPGTSSEQYF
abundance: NA
v_gene: TRBV7-9
d_gene: TRBD2
j_gene: TRBJ2-7

CDR3nt: TGTGCCAGCAGCCTAACTAGCAGCTACTACGAGCAGTACTTC
CDR3aa: CASSLTSSYYEQYF
abundance: NA
v_gene: TRBV7-8
d_gene: NA
j_gene: TRBJ2-7

CDR3nt: TGCAGCGTTGTGGGGGCGGACACCTACGAGCAGTACTTC
CDR3aa: CSVVGADTYEQYF
abundance: NA
v_gene: TRBV29-1
d_gene: NA
j_gene: TRBJ2-7

CDR3nt: TGTGCCAGCAGGTGGACACTTAGCAATCAGCCCCAGCATTTT
CDR3aa: CASRWTLSNQPQHF
abundance: few
v_gene: TRBV28
d_gene: NA
j_gene: TRBJ1-5

CDR3nt: TGTGCCAGTAGTATAGCTCCGACAGGGGCCGACAACTATGGCTACACCTTC
CDR3aa: CASSIAPTGADNYGYTF
abundance: NA
v_gene: TRBV19
d_gene: TRBD1
j_gene: TRBJ1-2

CDR3nt: TGTGCCAGCAGCTTGGGACAGGGGGTCGGGCTAGAAAACACCATATATTTT
CDR3aa: CASSLGQGVGLENTIYF
abundance: NA
v_gene: TRBV7-6
d_gene: TRBD1
j_gene: TRBJ1-3

CDR3nt: TGTGCCAGCAGTTACCGGGGACTAGCGGGAGAACGGAGGGAGCAGTACTTC
CDR3aa: CASSYRGLAGERREQYF
abundance: NA
v_gene: TRBV6-2/TRBV6-3
d_gene: TRBD2
j_gene: TRBJ2-7

CDR3nt: TGTGCCAGCAGCCCCCGATCTCGCGGGACCCCACATGAGCAGTTCTTC
CDR3aa: CASSPRSRGTPHEQFF
abundance: NA
v_gene: TRBV5-6
d_gene: NA
j_gene: TRBJ2-1

CDR3nt: TGTGCCAGCAGCCCCACTATCGAAGGCACAGATACGCAGTATTTT
CDR3aa: CASSPTIEGTDTQYF
abundance: NA
v_gene: TRBV28
d_gene: NA
j_gene: TRBJ2-3

CDR3nt: TGTGCTAGTGGACATTTGTGCCCCACGATTGATACGCAGTATTTT
CDR3aa: CASGHLCPTIDTQYF
abundance: NA
v_gene: TRBV12-5
d_gene: NA
j_gene: TRBJ2-3

CDR3nt: TGTGCCAGCAGTTTACAGGGGGCCTATAATTCACCCCTCCACTTT
CDR3aa: CASSLQGAYNSPLHF
abundance: NA
v_gene: TRBV6-5
d_gene: TRBD1
j_gene: TRBJ1-6

CDR3nt: TGTGCCAGCCTTACAGGGAACACCGGGGAGCTGTTTTTT
CDR3aa: CASLTGNTGELFF
abundance: NA
v_gene: TRBV6-5
d_gene: NA
j_gene: TRBJ2-2

CDR3nt: TGTGCCAGCAGCAACACCGGGACAGGGGCTCGGGAGACCCAGTACTTC
CDR3aa: CASSNTGTGARETQYF
abundance: NA
v_gene: TRBV6-6
d_gene: TRBD1
j_gene: TRBJ2-5

CDR3nt: TGTGCCAGCAGCCCCGCCCCAGTTAACACTGAAGCTTTCTTT
CDR3aa: CASSPAPVNTEAFF
abundance: NA
v_gene: TRBV11-3
d_gene: NA
j_gene: TRBJ1-1

CDR3nt: TGTGCCAGCAGTTACTCAGTCCCGACAGGGGGAGAGACCCAGTACTTC
CDR3aa: CASSYSVPTGGETQYF
abundance: once
v_gene: TRBV6-5
d_gene: TRBD1
j_gene: TRBJ2-5

CDR3nt: TGCGCCAGCAGCCGAATCCGCGGGACTAGCACAGATACGCAGTATTTT
CDR3aa: CASSRIRGTSTDTQYF
abundance: NA
v_gene: TRBV5-1
d_gene: NA
j_gene: TRBJ2-3

CDR3nt: TGTGCCAGCAGTTTAGTGTCAACGGTGAACACTGAAGCTTTCTTT
CDR3aa: CASSLVSTVNTEAFF
abundance: once
v_gene: TRBV27
d_gene: NA
j_gene: TRBJ1-1

CDR3nt: TGCGCCAGCAGCTTGGTGGCTGGGAACACTGAAGCTTTCTTT
CDR3aa: CASSLVAGNTEAFF
abundance: NA
v_gene: TRBV5-1
d_gene: NA
j_gene: TRBJ1-1

CDR3nt: TGTGCCAGTAGTATGAAACGGTCCCCGGGGTTCGGGGAGCTGTTTTTT
CDR3aa: CASSMKRSPGFGELFF
abundance: once
v_gene: TRBV19
d_gene: NA
j_gene: TRBJ2-2

CDR3nt: TGTGCCAGCAGCCTCATAGCGGGAGCAGCGGATGAGCAGTTCTTC
CDR3aa: CASSLIAGAADEQFF
abundance: NA
v_gene: TRBV4-2
d_gene: TRBD2
j_gene: TRBJ2-1

CDR3nt: TGTGCCAGCAGCTTAGCGGAGGAGACCCAGTACTTC
CDR3aa: CASSLAEETQYF
abundance: NA
v_gene: TRBV7-8
d_gene: NA
j_gene: TRBJ2-5

CDR3nt: TGTGCCAGCAGCCAACTAGCGGGGGGGACCTACGAGCAGTACTTC
CDR3aa: CASSQLAGGTYEQYF
abundance: NA
v_gene: TRBV7-2
d_gene: TRBD2
j_gene: TRBJ2-7

CDR3nt: TGTGCCAGCAGCTTAGTCGTGGGACTCACTGAAGCTTTCTTT
CDR3aa: CASSLVVGLTEAFF
abundance: NA
v_gene: TRBV7-9
d_gene: NA
j_gene: TRBJ1-1

CDR3nt: TGTGCCATCAGTGAGTCCGGAACCCCAGGGACCTACGAGCAGTACTTC
CDR3aa: CAISESGTPGTYEQYF
abundance: NA
v_gene: TRBV10-3
d_gene: NA
j_gene: TRBJ2-7

CDR3nt: TGTGCCAGTAGTATCGGACAGGGGGCCAATCAGCCCCAGCATTTT
CDR3aa: CASSIGQGANQPQHF
abundance: few
v_gene: TRBV19
d_gene: TRBD1
j_gene: TRBJ1-5

CDR3nt: TGTGCCAGCCATCCTCGAATAGCGGGAGTCTTGGGTGAGCAGTTCTTC
CDR3aa: CASHPRIAGVLGEQFF
abundance: NA
v_gene: TRBV27
d_gene: TRBD2
j_gene: TRBJ2-1

CDR3nt: TGTGCCAGCAGCCAAGATAGGGGATCCCATCAGCCCCAGCATTTT
CDR3aa: CASSQDRGSHQPQHF
abundance: NA
v_gene: TRBV4-2
d_gene: NA
j_gene: TRBJ1-5

CDR3nt: TGTGCCAGCAGCTTGGGAGGGAGAGACACTGAAGCTTTCTTT
CDR3aa: CASSLGGRDTEAFF
abundance: NA
v_gene: TRBV5-4
d_gene: NA
j_gene: TRBJ1-1

CDR3nt: TGTGCCAGCAGCGCGGAGGTACACTACGAGCAGTACTTC
CDR3aa: CASSAEVHYEQYF
abundance: once
v_gene: TRBV11-3
d_gene: NA
j_gene: TRBJ2-7

CDR3nt: TGTGCCAGCAGTTTATCCAGGACTTCGAGCTCCTACGAGCAGTACTTC
CDR3aa: CASSLSRTSSSYEQYF
abundance: NA
v_gene: TRBV6-5
d_gene: NA
j_gene: TRBJ2-7

CDR3nt: TGTGCCAGCAGTCACATAAACACCGGGGAGCTGTTTTTT
CDR3aa: CASSHINTGELFF
abundance: once
v_gene: TRBV28
d_gene: NA
j_gene: TRBJ2-2

CDR3nt: TGTGCCAGCAGCCGGACAGGGCTTAGCACAGATACGCAGTATTTT
CDR3aa: CASSRTGLSTDTQYF
abundance: NA
v_gene: TRBV28
d_gene: TRBD1
j_gene: TRBJ2-3